These 12 T cell receptor beta chains were all obtained from the same sample, sequenced in a study of tumour-infiltrating T cells in Burkitt lymphoma (TCRdb year 2020). Library preparation was by the immunoSEQ multiplex PCR assay. TCRdb obtained this table from immuneACCESS and retained in-frame rearrangements with V and J assigned. These tables miss some clones; where compared with another copy, unresolved V genes account for less than half of the shortfall, and the remainder is unexplained. The sample yields about a thousand clones; roughly 83% were counted once. The ten largest clones capture 34% of the sample. The sequencing sample was made of tumor tissue. The receptors shown here come from a human donor with Burkitt lymphoma. Some clones in this sample may be carry-over from other donors' samples.

For the CDR3, the DNA is TGTGCCAGCAGCTTAGCCCGAAAGGGTGGGGCCTCTTACACAGATACGCAGTATTTT. Translated, it gives CASSLARKGGASYTDTQYF. The chain employs TRBV7-9 and TRBJ2-3; TRBD1 is a possible D gene (5 bases). V lost 0 bases, J lost 2 bases, and 21 bases lay in between. Germline V gene sequence: CDR1 SEHNR, CDR2 FQNEAQ (reference sequence). The CDR3 is made up of 19 amino acids. The variable domain in full, with the rest retrieved from reference TRBV7-9 and TRBJ2-3, is DTGVSQNPRHKITKRGQNVTFRCDPISEHNRLYWYRQTLGQGPEFLTYFQNEAQLEKSRLLSDRFSAERPKGSFSTLEIQRTEQGDSAMYLCASSLARKGGASYTDTQYFGPGTRLTVL.

The rearrangement links TRBV7-2 to TRBJ2-3, with D perhaps matching TRBD2 (5 bases). V was cut by 0 bases and J by 4 bases, with 8 bases left in between. The CDR3 contains 14 residues. Looked up from germline, CDR1 is SGHTA and CDR2 is FQGNSA. The CDR3 DNA is TGTGCCAGCAGCTTAGCTCTAGCCGCAGATACGCAGTATTTT. Translated, it gives CASSLALAADTQYF. The variable domain in full, with the rest retrieved from reference TRBV7-2 and TRBJ2-3, is GAGVSQSPSNKVTEKGKDVELRCDPISGHTALYWYRQSLGQGLEFLIYFQGNSAPDKSGLPSDRFSAERTGGSVSTLTIQRTQQEDSAVYLCASSLALAADTQYFGPGTRLTVL.

The rearrangement links TRBV19 to TRBJ1-5; no firm D call. Germline CDR1 reads LNHDA; CDR2 reads SQIVND (reference sequence). The CDR3 is 13 residues long. Trimming removed 4 bases from V and 7 bases from J, with 11 bases in between. CDR3 in DNA: TGTGCCAGTAGTAGGGAAGAGAGACAGCCCCAGCATTTT. It translates to CASSREERQPQHF. Full variable domain (missing parts from reference TRBV19 and TRBJ1-5): DGGITQSPKYLFRKEGQNVTLSCEQNLNHDAMYWYRQDPGQGLRLIYYSQIVNDFQKGDIAEGYSVSREKKESFPLTVTSAQKNPTAFYLCASSREERQPQHFGDGTRLSIL.

V is TRBV4-1 and J is TRBJ2-7, with 7 nucleotides matching TRBD1. Trimming at V came to 4 bases and at J to 2 bases, leaving 8 bases not matched to a gene. The CDR3 is made up of 15 amino acids. Germline lookup yields CDR1 MGHRA and CDR2 YSYEKL. CDR3 bases: TGCGCCAGCAGCCGCGTCCCGGGACAGCCCTACGAGCAGTACTTC. The encoded protein is CASSRVPGQPYEQYF.

CDR3 residues: CASSLAYEQYF. CDR3 in DNA: TGTGCCAGCAGCTTGGCATACGAGCAGTACTTC. The chain joins TRBV5-6 to TRBJ2-7; no reliable D call. Germline V gives CDR1 SGHDT, CDR2 YYEEEE. CDR3 length: 11 residues. Trimming took off 0 bases at V and 4 bases at J, with 2 bases between the two ends.

A note on this clone: Compared with germline, one end of the junction differs, possibly owing to a read error. The V gene is TRBV15, the J gene TRBJ1-2; D is possibly TRBD1 (6 bases). The CDR3 is 14 amino acids. CDR1 LNHNV and CDR2 YYDKDF come from the germline V gene (reference sequence). The CDR3 nucleotides are TGTGCCACCAGCAGAGTTCAGGGGAACTATGGCAACACCTTC. As protein: CATSRVQGNYGNTF.

V is TRBV28 and J is TRBJ1-3, with no clear D. The length of the CDR3 is 15 residues. Per the germline V gene, CDR1 is MDHEN and CDR2 is SYDVKM. Trimming took off 4 bases at V and 0 bases at J, with 10 bases between the two ends. The CDR3 coding sequence is TGTGCCAGCAGTTCCGGAGCGTACTCTGGAAACACCATATATTTT. Translated, it gives CASSSGAYSGNTIYF.

V is TRBV6-5 and J is TRBJ1-5; D gene uncertain. CDR3 length: 15 amino acids. V lost 7 bases and J lost 5, with 18 bases in between. Per germline, CDR1 MNHEY and CDR2 SVGAGI. The CDR3 nucleotides are TGTGCCAGCATTGTTCTGGCAAGGCCACATCAGCCCCAGCATTTT. It translates to CASIVLARPHQPQHF.

In this sample, this clone turned up a few times. This sequence joins TRBV27 and TRBJ2-7, with a tentative D call TRBD2 (6 bases). The CDR3 sequence is 14 residues long. V dropped 4 bases and J dropped 6 bases, with 16 bases sitting between them. Germline assignment: CDR1 MNHEY and CDR2 SMNVEV (reference sequence). The CDR3 DNA follows: TGTGCCAGCAGTTCACCTGGCGGGATCTTCGAGCAGTACTTC. Translated: CASSSPGGIFEQYF.

V gene TRBV6-9 combines with J gene TRBJ2-5; D unresolved. Germline assignment: CDR1 MNHGY and CDR2 SVAAGI. V lost 4 bases and J lost 3, with 15 bases in between. The CDR3 loop spans 15 amino acids. CDR3 region: CASSSYPPGEETQYF. CDR3 sequence (DNA): TGTGCCAGCAGTTCATACCCCCCCGGAGAAGAGACCCAGTACTTC.

This clone has just one count. The chain is built from TRBV5-1 and TRBJ1-5; D might be TRBD1 (6 bases). Per the germline V gene, CDR1 is SGHRS and CDR2 is YFSETQ. The CDR3 contains 13 residues. Deletions cut 0 bases from V and 8 bases from J, with 9 bases between. In nucleotides, the CDR3 is TGCGCCAGCAGCTTGGAGGGGGACAAGCCCCAGCATTTT. The encoded protein is CASSLEGDKPQHF.

The chain's CDR3 is CASSYQQGTEAFF. CDR3 bases: TGTGCCAGCAGTTACCAACAGGGCACTGAAGCTTTCTTT. The rearrangement uses TRBV6-6 and TRBJ1-1, with a weak D call TRBD1 (6 bases). Per the germline V gene, CDR1 is MNHNY and CDR2 is SVGAGI (reference sequence). The CDR3 has 13 residues. Trimming stripped 2 bases from V and 4 bases from J, with 8 bases between.